The source of this T cell receptor beta chain is a study of identical twins. Every sampled donor was Caucasian and healthy. Via MiXCR, TCRdb re-called the 5' RACE reads, giving one row per CDR3 protein. The sample has more than 250,000 distinct CDR3 sequences, about 8.1% seen once; the top ten hold roughly 2.1%. Findings and caveats of the study: It was cross-sectional statistical analysis, not following the same donors, that the conclusions relied on. In cord blood, abundant beta clonotypes had fewer insertions; memory showed no trend. Analyses based on zero insertions could be partly confounded by invariant MAIT and iNKT cells.

CDR3 size: 15 residues. Trimming cost V 7 bases and J 6 bases; bases outside gene matches: 9. The germline V gene has CDR1 SEHNR and CDR2 FQNEAQ (reference sequence). This clonotype was seen ten or more times. Its antigen is not known. This sample also appeared in a second study, on yellow fever vaccine responses in identical twins.

The chain links TRBV7-9 to TRBJ2-1; 10 bases are a match to TRBD1. The sequenced sample consisted of memory (CD45RO+) T cells sorted from blood. This receptor was taken from a woman aged 18-29 years in good health. Here the CDR3 reads CASITPGTGVNEQFF. The CDR3 bases are TGTGCCAGCATTACCCCTGGGACAGGGGTCAATGAGCAGTTCTTC.